This T cell receptor (beta chain) originates from a study of T cells after yellow fever vaccination (dated by TCRdb to between 2019 and 2020). For the wider study: Libraries from fractions with low cell numbers were prepared with the SMART-Seq v4 Ultra Low Input RNA kit. Blood samples were taken at several timepoints before and after primary and secondary immunization, and bulk PBMC replicates and cell subsets were isolated. The cohort comprised two healthy male donors, one aged 18 to 29 and one aged 30 to 40 years. Bulk TCR alpha and beta repertoires were sequenced longitudinally to track T-cell clones before and after primary and booster YFV17D yellow fever vaccination. Overall results and qualifications from the work: After the booster, most of the clones that had expanded following primary vaccination were detected again (almost 98% of CD4 and around nine tenths of CD8), which suggests that memory was broadly maintained. A small share of clonotypes occurred in both CD4 and CD8 compartments, likely arising from convergent recombination. Compared with the primary T-cell response, the secondary T-cell response was weaker but faster, peaking on day 5 rather than day 15. Computational filtering was required because FACS-sorted repertoires could contain abundant contaminating clonotypes from the bulk population. Only a couple of donors were included in the study, so the extent to which the findings can be generalized is limited.

Read against the paper, the sample's treatment or condition label means: live attenuated yellow fever vaccine strain. Two biological replicates of bulk PBMCs were collected at each blood-draw timepoint. PBMCs were isolated from peripheral blood using a standard Ficoll-Paque protocol. TriZol was used to extract RNA from bulk PBMCs, CD4 and CD8 fractions, and dextramer-positive and dextramer-negative fractions. TCR cDNA was synthesized by 5'RACE template switching, through which a universal primer site and unique molecular identifiers were introduced. Priming of cDNA synthesis was performed from both the TCR alpha and TCR beta constant segments. Library amplification used two PCR steps, and the second PCR step added sample barcodes and sequencing adapters. Sequencing of the libraries was done on either Illumina HiSeq 2500 (2x100 bp) or NovaSeq (2x150 bp). Turning to the authors' computational methods: Reads were demultiplexed and collapsed into UMI consensus sequences with MIGEC, and V(D)J alignment was performed with MiXCR. Clonotypes responding to the vaccine were identified with edgeR on replicate PBMC samples, with the criteria of FDR below 0.01 and a log2 fold change above 5 up to day 15. Each bulk clonotype was labeled CD4 or CD8 based on which sequenced repertoire, CD4 or CD8, contained the clonotype at higher abundance. In-frame beta chains were kept once TCRdb had trimmed the public reads at Q25 with fastp and called clones with MiXCR. Identical CDR3 protein sequences are pooled into one entry, listed with their most common genes and DNA. TCRdb's processing, not the authors' own work, is the source of the V and J calls. The sample table shows some 390,000 distinct CDR3 sequences, and more than 5.5% are seen once. The top ten clonotypes cover over 12% of the sample.

To note about this clonotype: The specificity of this receptor is unknown. Base qualities are not recorded, but no much larger clone differs from it by a single base.

The junction carries 17 bases between V and J, which are trimmed by 5 bases and 4 bases respectively. The CDR3, cysteine through phenylalanine, is 15 amino acids long. The kept DNA is CDR3 alone, 45 bases in frame from the first base. CDR1 MNHNS and CDR2 SASEGT were looked up in the germline V gene. The chain is encoded by TRBV6-1 joined to TRBJ2-5; TRBD2 is a possible D gene, resting on 6 matching bases. The receptor comes from a man under 40 who received the YFV17D yellow fever vaccine. The specimen comprised PBMCs, sampled 5 days after the yellow fever booster vaccination. The sequence in DNA is TGTGCCAGCAGTCGTCACCCCGGGGGTAGAGAGACCCAGTACTTC. Translated, it gives CASSRHPGGRETQYF.